This T cell receptor (beta chain) came from a study of blood T cell repertoires in COVID-19. Turning to the study itself: The United States, Italy and Spain provided the acute and convalescent COVID-19 samples. PBMCs, B-cell-depleted T cells, or T cells provided the cDNA or gDNA that made up the material.

Methods used by the authors: Estimation of nucleated cell counts was performed using reference gene primer amplification. Assay used: immunoSEQ multiplex PCR; TCRdb lists only in-frame clones, some missing. The DNA gave D and trimming, while V, J and clone size come from that table. The table has about 83,000 clones, roughly 87% seen once. This clone was detected a few times. The clonotype originates from a woman aged 45-59 years with active or convalescent COVID-19. Material: peripheral blood.

CDR3 coding DNA: TGCGCCAGCAGCCAAGCGGGTGTCGGGGATTACAATGAGCAGTTCTTC. Its translation: CASSQAGVGDYNEQFF. The rearrangement uses TRBV4-3 and TRBJ2-1; maybe TRBD2 (5 bases). V was pared by 1 base and J by 4 bases, with 14 bases between. In germline, CDR1 is LGHNA, CDR2 YSLEER. This CDR3 has 16 amino acids.